Sequencing of this TCR beta chain was carried out in a study of control samples from healthy donors and cancer patients. The repertoire was sequenced with immunoSEQ multiplex PCR; TCRdb's copy has only in-frame clones and lacks some. The sample has 150,000 to 200,000 clones; more than 85% are singletons. The CDR3 is 15 residues long. The germline V gene has CDR1 MNHNY and CDR2 SVGAGI (reference sequence). The ends were cut back, 5 bases at V and 7 bases at J, with 17 bases in the middle. V is TRBV6-6 and J is TRBJ1-4; the D gene is possibly TRBD1 (6 bases). Sequenced input: blood. This TCR came from a woman in her thirties or forties in good health. CDR3 coding DNA: TGTGCCAGCAGTCCCCGACAGGCGATGGGTGAAAAACTGTTTTTT. It is translated as CASSPRQAMGEKLFF.